The next 2 T cell receptor beta chains were all read from a single sample in a study of blood T cell repertoires in COVID-19. Method: immunoSEQ multiplex PCR; TCRdb's copy keeps in-frame clones and lacks some. The sample carries just over 75,000 clones, more than 70% recorded once. The material sequenced was peripheral blood. The receptors originated from a man in his 60s with active or convalescent COVID-19.

This chain connects TRBV30 to TRBJ1-2; 7 nucleotides align to TRBD1. There are 12 residues in the CDR3. From germline, CDR1 is GTSNPN and CDR2 SVGIG (reference sequence). Here the CDR3 reads CARDRNNYGYTF. CDR3 coding DNA: TGTGCAAGGGACAGAAATAACTATGGCTACACCTTC.

The V and J genes are TRBV24-1 and TRBJ1-2; D perhaps matches TRBD1 (6 bases). The germline V gene has CDR1 KGHDR and CDR2 SFDVKD. CDR3 length: 15 amino acids. V was pared by 2 bases and J by 7 bases, with 16 bases between. CDR3 loop: CATSDSAGDTGGYTF. CDR3 nucleotide sequence: TGTGCCACCAGTGATTCGGCAGGGGACACGGGTGGCTACACCTTC.